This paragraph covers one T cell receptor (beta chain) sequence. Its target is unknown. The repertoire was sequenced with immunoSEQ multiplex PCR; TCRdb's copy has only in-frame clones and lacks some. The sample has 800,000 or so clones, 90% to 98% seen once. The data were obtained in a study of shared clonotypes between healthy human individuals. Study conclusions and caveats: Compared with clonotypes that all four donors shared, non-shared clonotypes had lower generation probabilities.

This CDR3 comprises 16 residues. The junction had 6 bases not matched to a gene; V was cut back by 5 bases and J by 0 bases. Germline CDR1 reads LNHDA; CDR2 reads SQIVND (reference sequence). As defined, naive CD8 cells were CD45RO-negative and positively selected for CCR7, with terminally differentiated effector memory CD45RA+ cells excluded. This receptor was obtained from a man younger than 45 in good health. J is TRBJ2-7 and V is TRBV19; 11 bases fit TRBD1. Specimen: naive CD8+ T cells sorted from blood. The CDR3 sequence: CASSADRGPSSYEQYF. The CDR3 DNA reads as TGTGCCAGTAGTGCGGACAGGGGGCCGAGCTCCTACGAGCAGTACTTC. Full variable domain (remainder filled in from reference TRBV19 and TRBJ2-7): DGGITQSPKYLFRKEGQNVTLSCEQNLNHDAMYWYRQDPGQGLRLIYYSQIVNDFQKGDIAEGYSVSREKKESFPLTVTSAQKNPTAFYLCASSADRGPSSYEQYFGPGTRLTVT.